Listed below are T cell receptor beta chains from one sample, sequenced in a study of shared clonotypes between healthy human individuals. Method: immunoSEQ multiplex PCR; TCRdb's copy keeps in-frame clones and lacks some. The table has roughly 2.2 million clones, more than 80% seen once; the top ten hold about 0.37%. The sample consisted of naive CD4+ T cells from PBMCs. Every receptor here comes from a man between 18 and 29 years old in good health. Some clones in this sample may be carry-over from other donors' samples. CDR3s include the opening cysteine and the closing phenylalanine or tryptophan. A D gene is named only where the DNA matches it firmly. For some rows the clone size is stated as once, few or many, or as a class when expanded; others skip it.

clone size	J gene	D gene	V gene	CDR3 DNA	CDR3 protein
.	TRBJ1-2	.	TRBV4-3	TGCGCCAGCAGCCAAGATTACCCTATACCCAATGGCTACACCTTC	CASSQDYPIPNGYTF
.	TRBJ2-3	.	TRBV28	TGTGCCAGCAGTTCAGGGGCGATGGGCACAGATACGCAGTATTTT	CASSSGAMGTDTQYF
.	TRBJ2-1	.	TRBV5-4	TGTGCCAGCAGTGAACTGCAACCCCAAGGAGAGCAGTTCTTC	CASSELQPQGEQFF
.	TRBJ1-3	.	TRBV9	TGTGCCAGCAGCGTAGAAGGAAACTCTGGAAACACCATATATTTT	CASSVEGNSGNTIYF
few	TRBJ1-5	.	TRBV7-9	TGTGCCAGCAGCCCCGGCGGGGGTAATCAGCCCCAGCATTTT	CASSPGGGNQPQHF
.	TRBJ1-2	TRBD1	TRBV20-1	TGCAGTGGCAGACAGGGTGCTGGCTACACCTTC	CSGRQGAGYTF
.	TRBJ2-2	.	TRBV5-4	TGTGCCAGCAGCCGGGTTCCCCTAGCGTTTGCGAACACCGGGGAGCTGTTTTTT	CASSRVPLAFANTGELFF
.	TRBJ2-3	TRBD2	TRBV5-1	TGCGCCAGCAGCTACGGACTAGCGGGGCAGAACACAGATACGCAGTATTTT	CASSYGLAGQNTDTQYF
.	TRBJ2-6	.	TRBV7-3	TGTGCCAGCAGCTTAAGGGCTCGCTCTGGGGCCAACGTCCTGACTTTC	CASSLRARSGANVLTF
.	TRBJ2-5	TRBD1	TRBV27	TGTGCCAGCAGTCGACAGGGGCTGAGAGAGACCCAGTACTTC	CASSRQGLRETQYF
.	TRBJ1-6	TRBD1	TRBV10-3	TGTGCCATCAGGCAAAGGGACAGGAATACTACTAATTCACCCCTCCACTTT	CAIRQRDRNTTNSPLHF
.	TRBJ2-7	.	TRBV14	TGTGCCAGCAGCCAGGGGGTTGGCTCCTACGAGCAGTACTTC	CASSQGVGSYEQYF
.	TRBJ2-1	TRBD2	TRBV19	TGTGCCAGTAGTGACTTTTCTAGCGGGGGTCACGATGAGCAGTTCTTC	CASSDFSSGGHDEQFF
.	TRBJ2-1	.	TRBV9	TGTGCCAGCTCCCAAGGGTCGGTACTCTCCTACAATGAGCAGTTCTTC	CASSQGSVLSYNEQFF
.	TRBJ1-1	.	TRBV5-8	TGTGCCAGCAGCTTGGAGAGAGCTATGAACACTGAAGCTTTCTTT	CASSLERAMNTEAFF
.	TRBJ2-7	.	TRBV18	TGTGCCAGCTCACGCCCTCCCCAGGGCCCCTCCTACGAGCAGTACTTC	CASSRPPQGPSYEQYF
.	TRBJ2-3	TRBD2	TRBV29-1	TGCAGCGTTGAAGAGTTGCGGGAGTGGGATACGCAGTATTTT	CSVEELREWDTQYF
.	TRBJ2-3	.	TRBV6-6	TGTGCCAGCAGCAAGGGCGGGACGACAGATACGCAGTATTTT	CASSKGGTTDTQYF
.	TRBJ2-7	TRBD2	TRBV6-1	TGTGCCAGCAACCTAGCGGGATCTTACGAGCAGTACTTC	CASNLAGSYEQYF
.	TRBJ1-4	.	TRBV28	TGTGCCAGCAGTTTACATGGTGAAAAACTGTTTTTT	CASSLHGEKLFF
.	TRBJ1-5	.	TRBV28	TGTGCCAGCAGAACAGGGACCAGCAATCAGCCCCAGCATTTT	CASRTGTSNQPQHF
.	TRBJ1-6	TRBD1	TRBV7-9	TGTGCCAGCAGTTCGACAGGGAAGAATTCACCCCTCCACTTT	CASSSTGKNSPLHF
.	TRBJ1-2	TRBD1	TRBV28	TGTGCCAGTAGGGACAGACTAAACTATGGCTACACCTTC	CASRDRLNYGYTF
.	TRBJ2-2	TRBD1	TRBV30	TGTGCCTGGAGGGACCTTCGACAGGGTGGGGAGCTGTTTTTT	CAWRDLRQGGELFF
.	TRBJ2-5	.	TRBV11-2	TGTGCCAGCAGCTTAGTAGGAGGTGCGACAGAGACCCAGTACTTC	CASSLVGGATETQYF
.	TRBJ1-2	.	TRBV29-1	TGCAGCGTTGGTCTCCCAGGACACTATGGCTACACCTTC	CSVGLPGHYGYTF
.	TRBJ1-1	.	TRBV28	TGTGCCAGCAGTATAGGGTCGGGGAAGGCTTTCTTT	CASSIGSGKAFF
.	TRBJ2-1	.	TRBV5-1	TGCGCCAGCAGCTTGGCCAACTACAATGAGCAGTTCTTC	CASSLANYNEQFF
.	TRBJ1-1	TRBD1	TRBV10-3	TGTGCCATCAGCGGACAGGGGGCCATGACGAACACTGAAGCTTTCTTT	CAISGQGAMTNTEAFF